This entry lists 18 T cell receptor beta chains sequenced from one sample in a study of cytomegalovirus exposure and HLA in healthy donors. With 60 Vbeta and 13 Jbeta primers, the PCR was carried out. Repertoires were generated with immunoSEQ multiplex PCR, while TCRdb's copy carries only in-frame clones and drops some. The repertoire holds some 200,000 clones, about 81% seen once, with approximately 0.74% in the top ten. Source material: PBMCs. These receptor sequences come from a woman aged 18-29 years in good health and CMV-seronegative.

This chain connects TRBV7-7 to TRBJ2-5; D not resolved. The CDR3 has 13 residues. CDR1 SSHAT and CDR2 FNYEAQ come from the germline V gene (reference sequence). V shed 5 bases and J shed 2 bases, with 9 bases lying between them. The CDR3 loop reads CASSIDSQETQYF. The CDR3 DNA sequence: TGTGCCAGCAGCATAGACTCACAAGAGACCCAGTACTTC.

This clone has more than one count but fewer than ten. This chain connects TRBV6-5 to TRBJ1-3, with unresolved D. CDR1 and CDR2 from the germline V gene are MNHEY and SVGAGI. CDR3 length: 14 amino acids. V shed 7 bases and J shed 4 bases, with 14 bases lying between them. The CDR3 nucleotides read TGTGCCAGCACCCGGTCTATCTTCGGAAACACCATATATTTT. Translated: CASTRSIFGNTIYF.

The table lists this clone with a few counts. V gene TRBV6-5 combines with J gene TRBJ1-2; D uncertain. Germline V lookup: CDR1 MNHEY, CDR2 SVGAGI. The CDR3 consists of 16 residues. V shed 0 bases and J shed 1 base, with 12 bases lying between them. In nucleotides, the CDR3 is TGTGCCAGCAGTTACTCTTGGGCAGGAAATAACTATGGCTACACCTTC. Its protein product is CASSYSWAGNNYGYTF.

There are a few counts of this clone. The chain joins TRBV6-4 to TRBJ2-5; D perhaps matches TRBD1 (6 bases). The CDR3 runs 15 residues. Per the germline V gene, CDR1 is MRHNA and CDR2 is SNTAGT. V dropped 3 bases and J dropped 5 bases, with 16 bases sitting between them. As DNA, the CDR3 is TGTGCCAGCAGTGAACAGGGCACCTCGGGGGAGACCCAGTACTTC. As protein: CASSEQGTSGETQYF.

The CDR3 DNA reads as TGTGCCAGCAGTTTCGGGCTAGCGGGAGTATATGAGCAGTTCTTC. Its protein product is CASSFGLAGVYEQFF. This chain joins TRBV28 and TRBJ2-1, with TRBD2 matching 10 bases. V dropped 3 bases and J dropped 8; count of bases not matched to a gene: 7. Looked up from germline, CDR1 is MDHEN and CDR2 is SYDVKM. This CDR3 contains 15 residues.

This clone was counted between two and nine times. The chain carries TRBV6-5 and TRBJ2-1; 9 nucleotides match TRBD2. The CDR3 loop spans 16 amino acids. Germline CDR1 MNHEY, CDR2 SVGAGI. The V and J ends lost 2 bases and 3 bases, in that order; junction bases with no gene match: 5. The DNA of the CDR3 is TGTGCCAGCAGTTACGGTGCGGGGGGGGACTACAATGAGCAGTTCTTC. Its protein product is CASSYGAGGDYNEQFF.

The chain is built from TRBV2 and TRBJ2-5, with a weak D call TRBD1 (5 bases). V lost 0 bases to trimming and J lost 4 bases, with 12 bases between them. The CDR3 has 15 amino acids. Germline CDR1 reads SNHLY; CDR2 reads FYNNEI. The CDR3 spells CASSEAATASETQYF. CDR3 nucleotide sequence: TGTGCCAGCAGTGAAGCGGCGACAGCCTCAGAGACCCAGTACTTC.

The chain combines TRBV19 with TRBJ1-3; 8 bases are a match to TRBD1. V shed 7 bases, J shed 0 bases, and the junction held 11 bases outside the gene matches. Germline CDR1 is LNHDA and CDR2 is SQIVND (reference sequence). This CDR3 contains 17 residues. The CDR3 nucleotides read TGTGCCAGTAAGGACAGGGAAAACCATTACTCTGGAAACACCATATATTTT. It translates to CASKDRENHYSGNTIYF.

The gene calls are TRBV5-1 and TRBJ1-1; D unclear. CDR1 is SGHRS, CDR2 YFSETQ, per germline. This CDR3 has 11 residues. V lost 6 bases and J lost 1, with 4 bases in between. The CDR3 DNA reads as TGCGCCAGCAACGGGAACACTGAAGCTTTCTTT. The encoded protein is CASNGNTEAFF. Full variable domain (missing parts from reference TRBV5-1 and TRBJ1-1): KAGVTQTPRYLIKTRGQQVTLSCSPISGHRSVSWYQQTPGQGLQFLFEYFSETQRNKGNFPGRFSGRQFSNSRSEMNVSTLELGDSALYLCASNGNTEAFFGQGTRLTVV.

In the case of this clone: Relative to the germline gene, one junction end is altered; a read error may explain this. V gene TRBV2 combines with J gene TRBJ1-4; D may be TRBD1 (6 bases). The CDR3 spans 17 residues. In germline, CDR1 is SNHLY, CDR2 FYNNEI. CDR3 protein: CASSATGTRGYNEKLFF. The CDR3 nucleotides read TGTGCCAGCAGTGCGACAGGAACCAGGGGTTACAATGAAAAGCTGTTTTTT.

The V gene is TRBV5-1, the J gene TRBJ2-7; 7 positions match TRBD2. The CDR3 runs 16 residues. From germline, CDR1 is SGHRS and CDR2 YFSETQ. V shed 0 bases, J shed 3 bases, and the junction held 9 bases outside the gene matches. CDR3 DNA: TGCGCCAGCAGCTTGGCAGTCGGGGGGACGATCTACGAGCAGTACTTC. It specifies CASSLAVGGTIYEQYF.

This chain's CDR3 is CASSPPTRHEQFF. The CDR3 bases are TGTGCCAGCAGCCCTCCGACTCGTCATGAGCAGTTCTTC. The chain couples TRBV7-9 to TRBJ2-1; no firm D call. V lost 5 bases, J lost 8 bases, and 13 bases lay in between. Germline assignment: CDR1 SEHNR and CDR2 FQNEAQ (reference sequence). CDR3 length: 13 amino acids.

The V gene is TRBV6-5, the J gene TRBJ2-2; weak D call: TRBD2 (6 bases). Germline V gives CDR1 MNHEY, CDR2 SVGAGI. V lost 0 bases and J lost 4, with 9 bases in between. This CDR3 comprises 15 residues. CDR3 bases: TGTGCCAGCAGTTACTCTCCCGGGGGCACCGGGGAGCTGTTTTTT. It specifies CASSYSPGGTGELFF.

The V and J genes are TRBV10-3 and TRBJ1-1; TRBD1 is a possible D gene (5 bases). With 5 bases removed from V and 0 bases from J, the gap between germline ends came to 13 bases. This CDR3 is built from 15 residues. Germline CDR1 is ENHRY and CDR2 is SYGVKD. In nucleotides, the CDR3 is TGTGCCATCAGTCGTACCGACAGAATGAACACTGAAGCTTTCTTT. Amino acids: CAISRTDRMNTEAFF.

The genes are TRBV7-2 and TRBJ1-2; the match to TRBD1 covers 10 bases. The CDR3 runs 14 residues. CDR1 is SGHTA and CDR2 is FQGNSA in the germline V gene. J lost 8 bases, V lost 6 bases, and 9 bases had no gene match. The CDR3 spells CASSYDRGRKGYTF. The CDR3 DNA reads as TGTGCCAGCAGTTATGACAGGGGGCGAAAGGGCTACACCTTC.

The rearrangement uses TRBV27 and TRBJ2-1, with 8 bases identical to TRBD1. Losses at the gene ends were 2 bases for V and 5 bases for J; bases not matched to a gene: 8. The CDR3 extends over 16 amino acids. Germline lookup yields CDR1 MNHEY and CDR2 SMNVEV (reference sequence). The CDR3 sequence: CASSLVGTGVNNEQFF. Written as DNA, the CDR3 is TGTGCCAGCAGTTTAGTTGGGACAGGAGTTAACAATGAGCAGTTCTTC.

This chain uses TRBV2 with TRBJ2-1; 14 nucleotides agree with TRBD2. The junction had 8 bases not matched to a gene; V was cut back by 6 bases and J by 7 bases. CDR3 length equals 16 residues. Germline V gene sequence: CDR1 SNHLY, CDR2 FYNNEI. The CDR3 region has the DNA TGTGCCAGCAGCCTTCCGGGACTAGCGGGAGTAAATGAGCAGTTCTTC. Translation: CASSLPGLAGVNEQFF.

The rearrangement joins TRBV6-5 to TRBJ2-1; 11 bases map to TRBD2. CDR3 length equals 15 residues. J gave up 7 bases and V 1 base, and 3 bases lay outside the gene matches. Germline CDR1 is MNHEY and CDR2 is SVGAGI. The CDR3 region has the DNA TGTGCCAGCAGTTACTGGGCTAGCGGGGGGAATGAGCAGTTCTTC. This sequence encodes CASSYWASGGNEQFF.